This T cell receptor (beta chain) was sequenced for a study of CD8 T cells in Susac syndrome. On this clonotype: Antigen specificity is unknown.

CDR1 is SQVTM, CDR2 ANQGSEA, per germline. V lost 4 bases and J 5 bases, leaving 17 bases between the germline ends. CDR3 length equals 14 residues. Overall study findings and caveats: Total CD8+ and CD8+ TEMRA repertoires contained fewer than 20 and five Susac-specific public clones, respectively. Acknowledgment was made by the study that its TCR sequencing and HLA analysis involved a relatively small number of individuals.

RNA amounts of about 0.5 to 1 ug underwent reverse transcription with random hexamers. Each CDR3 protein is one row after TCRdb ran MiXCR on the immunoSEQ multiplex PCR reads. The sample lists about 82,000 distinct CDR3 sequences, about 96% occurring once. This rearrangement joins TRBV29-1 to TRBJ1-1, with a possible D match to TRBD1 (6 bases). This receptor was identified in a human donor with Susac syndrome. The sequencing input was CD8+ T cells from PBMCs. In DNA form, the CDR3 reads TGCAGCGTTGGATTTGGTGAAAGGGGGACTGAAGCTTTCTTT. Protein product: CSVGFGERGTEAFF. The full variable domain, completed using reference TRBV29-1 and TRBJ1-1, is SAVISQKPSRDICQRGTSLTIQCQVDSQVTMMFWYRQQPGQSLTLIATANQGSEATYESGFVIDKFPISRPNLTFSTLTVSNMSPEDSSIYLCSVGFGERGTEAFFGQGTRLTVV.